The source of this T cell receptor (beta chain) is a study of blood T cell repertoires in COVID-19. This clone has just a few counts. Sequencing was performed with immunoSEQ multiplex PCR; in TCRdb, only in-frame clones are kept and a portion is missing. The repertoire holds a few hundred thousand clones, with 80% to 90% as singletons. The CDR3 consists of 14 residues. The sequence came from a woman in her 70s with COVID-19, enrolled during active disease. The V and J genes are TRBV21-1 and TRBJ2-7; TRBD2, the table's D call, was not compared with the DNA. TRBV21-1 is designated a pseudogene. The sample was peripheral blood. CDR3 residues: CATRTSGRRGEQYF. The DNA for the CDR3 is TGTGCCACCCGGACTAGCGGGAGAAGGGGCGAGCAGTACTTC.